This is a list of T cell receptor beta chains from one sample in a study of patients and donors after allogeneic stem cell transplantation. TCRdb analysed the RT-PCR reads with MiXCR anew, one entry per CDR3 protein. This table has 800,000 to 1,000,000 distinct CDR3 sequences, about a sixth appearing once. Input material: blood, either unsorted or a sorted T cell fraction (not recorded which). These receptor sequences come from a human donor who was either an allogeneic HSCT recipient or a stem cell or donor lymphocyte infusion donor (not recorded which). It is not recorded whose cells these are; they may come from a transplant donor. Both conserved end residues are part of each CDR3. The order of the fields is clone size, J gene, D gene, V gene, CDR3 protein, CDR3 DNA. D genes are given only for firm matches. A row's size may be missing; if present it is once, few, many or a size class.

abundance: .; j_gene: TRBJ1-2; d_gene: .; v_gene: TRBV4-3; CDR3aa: CASSHQVQVLDGYTF; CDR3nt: TGCGCCAGCAGCCATCAGGTACAGGTGTTGGATGGCTACACCTTC
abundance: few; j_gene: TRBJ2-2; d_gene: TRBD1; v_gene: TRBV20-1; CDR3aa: CSAGRQGAGELFF; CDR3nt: TGCAGTGCTGGAAGACAGGGGGCCGGGGAGCTGTTTTTT
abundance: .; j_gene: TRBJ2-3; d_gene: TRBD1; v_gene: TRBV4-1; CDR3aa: CASSQPRQGMTDTQYF; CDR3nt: TGCGCCAGCAGCCAACCTCGACAGGGGATGACAGATACGCAGTATTTT
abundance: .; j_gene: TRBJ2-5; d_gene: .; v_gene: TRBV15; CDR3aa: CATSRDLTGPSQETQYF; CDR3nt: TGTGCCACCAGCAGAGATCTGACGGGTCCCTCCCAAGAGACCCAGTACTTC
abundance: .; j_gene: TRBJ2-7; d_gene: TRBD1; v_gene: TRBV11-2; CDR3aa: CASSFDRATAYEQYF; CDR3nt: TGTGCCAGCAGCTTCGACAGGGCTACCGCCTACGAGCAGTACTTC
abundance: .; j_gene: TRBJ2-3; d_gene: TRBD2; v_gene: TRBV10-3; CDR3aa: CAISESIGLASTDTQYF; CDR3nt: TGTGCCATCAGTGAATCCATTGGACTAGCATCCACAGATACGCAGTATTTT
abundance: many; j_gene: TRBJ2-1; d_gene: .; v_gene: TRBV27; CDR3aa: CASSLFRGNEQFF; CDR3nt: TGTGCCAGCAGTTTATTTCGGGGAAATGAGCAGTTCTTC
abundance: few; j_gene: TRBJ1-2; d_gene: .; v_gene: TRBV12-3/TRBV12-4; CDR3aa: CASSFPFPNGYTF; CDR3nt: TGTGCCAGCAGTTTTCCTTTTCCTAATGGCTACACCTTC
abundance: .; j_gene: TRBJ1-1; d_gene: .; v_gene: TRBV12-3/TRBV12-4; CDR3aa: CASSLWDVNTEAFF; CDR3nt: TGTGCCAGCAGTTTATGGGACGTGAACACTGAAGCTTTCTTT
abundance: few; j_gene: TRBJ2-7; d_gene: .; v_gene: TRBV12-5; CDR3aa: CASGFTHRGEQYF; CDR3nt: TGTGCTAGTGGTTTCACCCATCGGGGCGAGCAGTACTTC
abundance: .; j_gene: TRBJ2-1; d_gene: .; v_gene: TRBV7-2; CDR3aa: CASSSRGTGLNEQFF; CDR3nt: TGTGCCAGCAGCTCGAGGGGGACGGGACTCAATGAGCAGTTCTTC
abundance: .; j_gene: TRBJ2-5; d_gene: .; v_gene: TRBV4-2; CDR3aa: CASSQEEGSLPGGLQETQYF; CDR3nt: TGTGCCAGCAGCCAAGAGGAAGGGTCCCTTCCGGGGGGCCTTCAAGAGACCCAGTACTTC
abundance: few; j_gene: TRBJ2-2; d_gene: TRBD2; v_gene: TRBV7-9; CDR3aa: CASSLAGLASGELFF; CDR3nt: TGTGCCAGCAGCTTAGCAGGACTAGCATCAGGGGAGCTGTTTTTT
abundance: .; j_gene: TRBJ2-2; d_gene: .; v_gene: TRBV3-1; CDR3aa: CASSQGRRAGTGELFF; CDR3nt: TGTGCCAGCAGCCAAGGAAGAAGGGCAGGCACCGGGGAGCTGTTTTTT
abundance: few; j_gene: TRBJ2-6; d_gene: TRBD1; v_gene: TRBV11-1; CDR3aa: CASSLDRGGYGANVLTF; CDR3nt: TGTGCCAGCAGCTTGGACAGGGGTGGTTATGGGGCCAACGTCCTGACTTTC
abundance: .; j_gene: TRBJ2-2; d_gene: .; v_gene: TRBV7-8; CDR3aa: CASSPATGPMDTGELFF; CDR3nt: TGTGCCAGCAGCCCCGCGACAGGCCCCATGGACACCGGGGAGCTGTTTTTT
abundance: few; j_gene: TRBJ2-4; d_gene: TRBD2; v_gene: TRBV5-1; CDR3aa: CASSSGLEAHTKNIQYF; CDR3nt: TGCGCCAGCAGCTCTGGACTAGAGGCTCACACCAAAAACATTCAGTACTTC
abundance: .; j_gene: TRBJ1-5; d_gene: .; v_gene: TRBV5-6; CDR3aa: CASSLNLLGVNQPQHF; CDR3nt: TGTGCCAGCAGCTTGAATCTGTTAGGGGTCAATCAGCCCCAGCATTTT
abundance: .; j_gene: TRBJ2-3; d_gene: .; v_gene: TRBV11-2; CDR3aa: CASTIGLGGGPTDTQYF; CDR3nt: TGTGCCAGCACCATCGGCTTAGGGGGGGGCCCCACAGATACGCAGTATTTT
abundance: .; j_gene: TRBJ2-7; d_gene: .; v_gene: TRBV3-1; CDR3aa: CASSQVTGTPTSYEQYF; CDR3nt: TGTGCCAGCAGCCAAGTCACCGGGACACCGACCTCCTACGAGCAGTACTTC
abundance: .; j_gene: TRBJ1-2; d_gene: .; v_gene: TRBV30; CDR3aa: CAWSPGVGYTF; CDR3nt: TGTGCCTGGAGTCCAGGGGTTGGCTACACCTTC
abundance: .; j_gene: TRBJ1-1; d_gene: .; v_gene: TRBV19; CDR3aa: CASKQMNTEAFF; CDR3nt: TGTGCCAGTAAGCAGATGAACACTGAAGCTTTCTTT